This T cell receptor beta chain originates from a study of cytomegalovirus exposure and HLA in healthy donors. Despite likely unrecorded immune exposures, the donors were nominally healthy at the time of sampling. The PCR made use of 60 Vbeta and 13 Jbeta primers. TCRdb keeps only in-frame clones here, not all; method: immunoSEQ multiplex PCR. Found here are hundreds of thousands of clones, 80% to 85% of them singletons; the top ten hold 0.71%. Looked up from germline, CDR1 is SGDLS and CDR2 is YYNGEE. V gave up 0 bases and J gave up 2 bases, with 7 bases separating them. The CDR3 is made up of 14 amino acids.

The sequencing input was PBMCs. The receptor was isolated from a boy between 2 and 10 years old in good health and CMV-seronegative. V usage is TRBV9 and J usage is TRBJ2-3; maybe TRBD2 (5 bases). CDR3 nucleotide sequence: TGTGCCAGCAGCGTAGGCGGGCCCACAGATACGCAGTATTTT. Translated: CASSVGGPTDTQYF.